One and the same sample provided the 15 T cell receptor beta chains below, sequenced in a study of cytomegalovirus exposure and HLA in healthy donors. It was with 60 Vbeta and 13 Jbeta primers that the PCR ran. TCRdb's table, derived via immunoSEQ multiplex PCR, lists solely in-frame clones and lacks some. The table shows approximately 140,000 clones, with over 75% occurring only once. The sequencing sample was made of PBMCs. These receptors all stem from a boy aged 10-17 years in good health and CMV-seronegative.

This clone was seen a handful of times. The chain joins TRBV4-2 to TRBJ2-7, with 8 nucleotides matching TRBD1. Germline trimming cut 1 base from V and 3 bases from J; bases unmatched to any gene: 5. CDR1 and CDR2 (germline): LGHNA, YNFKEQ. The CDR3 runs 15 residues. CDR3 DNA sequence: TGTGCCAGCAGCCAAGTAGGTACAGGGGGCTACGAGCAGTACTTC. Its protein product is CASSQVGTGGYEQYF.

This sequence joins TRBV4-3 and TRBJ1-5; D perhaps matches TRBD1 (6 bases). The germline V gene has CDR1 LGHNA and CDR2 YSLEER. Trimming pared 3 bases from V and 4 bases from J, leaving 10 bases between. The CDR3 sequence is 14 residues long. The CDR3 loop reads CASSQDRLNQPQHF. The CDR3 bases are TGCGCCAGCAGCCAGGACAGATTGAATCAGCCCCAGCATTTT.

The J gene is TRBJ2-5, the V gene TRBV30; possible D gene TRBD2, 6 bases. The assigned J gene may be wrong: the sequence end matches TRBJ2-7 better. The CDR3 loop spans 12 amino acids. Per germline, CDR1 GTSNPN and CDR2 SVGIG (reference sequence). The CDR3 sequence: CAWRRDGYEQYF. CDR3 nucleotide sequence: TGTGCCTGGAGGCGGGATGGGTACGAGCAGTACTTC.

The V gene is TRBV5-1, the J gene TRBJ1-1, with D perhaps TRBD1 (5 bases). Trimming took off 2 bases at V and 4 bases at J, with 12 bases between the two ends. The CDR3 totals 14 residues. From germline, CDR1 is SGHRS and CDR2 YFSETQ. The CDR3: CASSFGQGSTEAFF. The CDR3 region has the DNA TGCGCCAGCAGCTTTGGGCAGGGAAGCACTGAAGCTTTCTTT.

This clone was seen a handful of times. The gene calls are TRBV29-1 and TRBJ1-1; possible D gene TRBD1, 6 bases. Between the trimmed V and J ends, which lost 2 bases and 5 bases, there was a span of 12 bases. Germline values: CDR1 SQVTM, CDR2 ANQGSEA. There are 13 residues in the CDR3. The CDR3 DNA is TGCAGCGTTGAAAGGGGGTGGGGAACTGAAGCTTTCTTT. Translating it yields CSVERGWGTEAFF.

V is TRBV18 and J is TRBJ2-7, with D unclear. Looked up from germline, CDR1 is KGHSH and CDR2 is LQKENI. The CDR3 consists of 14 residues. Trimming left V 4 bases short and J 5 bases short, with 15 bases between. CDR3 sequence: CASSLSRGGDEQYF. DNA of the CDR3: TGTGCCAGCTCACTTTCAAGAGGTGGTGACGAGCAGTACTTC.

V is TRBV27 and J is TRBJ1-5; D not resolved. CDR3 size: 13 residues. CDR1 MNHEY and CDR2 SMNVEV come from the germline V gene (reference sequence). With 3 bases removed from V and 6 bases from J, the gap between germline ends came to 9 bases. The CDR3 sequence is CASSFEFLQPQHF. The CDR3 DNA reads as TGTGCCAGCAGTTTTGAGTTCCTTCAGCCCCAGCATTTT.

Only a few counts were recorded for this clone. The chain uses TRBV9 and TRBJ1-4; 10 bases line up with TRBD1. Germline CDR1 reads SGDLS; CDR2 reads YYNGEE. Trimming took 2 bases from V and 4 from J; bases not matched to a gene: 5. The CDR3 length is 16 residues. The CDR3 loop is CASSVGQGTSNEKLFF. The DNA for the CDR3 is TGTGCCAGCAGCGTGGGACAGGGGACAAGTAATGAAAAACTGTTTTTT.

This clone has just one count. This chain joins TRBV7-3 and TRBJ2-2; 8 bases fit TRBD1. With 5 bases clipped from V and 5 bases from J, the junction kept 7 bases outside the gene matches. The CDR3 runs 15 residues. Per the germline V gene, CDR1 is SGHTA and CDR2 is FQGTGA. CDR3 in amino acids: CASSAGQGGTGELFF. The CDR3 nucleotides read TGTGCCAGCAGCGCTGGACAGGGTGGGACCGGGGAGCTGTTTTTT. Together with reference TRBV7-3 and TRBJ2-2, the CDR3 gives the full variable domain: GAGVSQTPSNKVTEKGKYVELRCDPISGHTALYWYRQSLGQGPEFLIYFQGTGAADDSGLPNDRFFAVRPEGSVSTLKIQRTERGDSAVYLCASSAGQGGTGELFFGEGSRLTVL.

This chain uses TRBV6-5 with TRBJ2-5, with 8 bases aligning to TRBD1. Per germline, CDR1 MNHEY and CDR2 SVGAGI. V trimming: 5 bases; J trimming: 1 base; junction bases outside the gene matches: 3. The CDR3 has 14 residues. CDR3 residues: CASSPGTGQETQYF. Written as DNA, the CDR3 is TGTGCCAGCAGTCCCGGGACAGGCCAAGAGACCCAGTACTTC.

This rearrangement joins TRBV27 to TRBJ1-1; a possible D gene is TRBD1 (6 bases). Per germline, CDR1 MNHEY and CDR2 SMNVEV (reference sequence). Trimming pared 0 bases from V and 7 bases from J, leaving 12 bases between. This CDR3 is 14 amino acids long. Here the CDR3 DNA reads TGTGCCAGCAGTTTATCTGGAACAGGGAATGAAGCTTTCTTT. Its protein is CASSLSGTGNEAFF.

The rearrangement joins TRBV29-1 to TRBJ2-1; 9 bases agree with TRBD1. From germline, CDR1 is SQVTM and CDR2 ANQGSEA. This CDR3 is 16 amino acids long. The V and J ends lost 3 bases and 4 bases, in that order; junction bases with no gene match: 10. CDR3 nucleotide sequence: TGCAGCGTTGAGGGCATGACAGGGGGTGTTTACAATGAGCAGTTCTTC. Translating gives CSVEGMTGGVYNEQFF.

The chain links TRBV19 to TRBJ2-3; D gene uncertain. With 6 bases removed from V and 0 bases from J, the gap between germline ends came to 13 bases. Germline loops: CDR1 LNHDA, CDR2 SQIVND (reference sequence). This CDR3 comprises 15 residues. The CDR3 region is CASRVYYGSTDTQYF. The CDR3, as DNA: TGTGCCAGTAGGGTCTACTATGGGAGCACAGATACGCAGTATTTT.

The chain employs TRBV7-3 and TRBJ2-2; D unresolved. The germline V and J ends were trimmed by 4 bases and 3 bases, with 6 bases remaining between them. Germline CDR1 reads SGHTA; CDR2 reads FQGTGA. This CDR3 region has 13 residues. The CDR3 region is CASSSSDTGELFF. The CDR3 DNA is TGTGCCAGCAGCTCCTCCGACACCGGGGAGCTGTTTTTT.

This chain links TRBV28 with TRBJ1-5; D is perhaps TRBD1 (5 bases). The germline V gene has CDR1 MDHEN and CDR2 SYDVKM. The CDR3 spans 12 residues. V was trimmed by 5 bases and J by 4 bases, leaving 6 bases between them. CDR3 amino acids: CASSDSNQPQHF. CDR3 coding DNA: TGTGCCAGCAGTGACAGTAATCAGCCCCAGCATTTT.